The text below deals with one TCR beta chain. Produced via immunoSEQ multiplex PCR; TCRdb's table is partial and in-frame only. The sample carries about 160,000 clones, approximately 87% recorded once. Germline CDR1 and CDR2: MNHEY and SMNVEV (reference sequence). This CDR3 has 12 amino acids. V lost 8 bases and J 3 bases, leaving 11 bases between the germline ends. This entry comes from a study of blood T cell repertoires in COVID-19. The clonotype comes from a woman in her 70s with COVID-19, enrolled during active disease. Specimen: peripheral blood. The chain joins TRBV27 to TRBJ2-7; a possible D gene is TRBD2 (6 bases). The CDR3 DNA follows: TGTGCCAGCCAGACTAGGCGCTACGAGCAGTACTTC. Translated: CASQTRRYEQYF.